One sample yielded the 18 T cell receptor beta chains listed below, sequenced in a study of blood T cell repertoires in COVID-19. Clones were read by immunoSEQ multiplex PCR, and TCRdb kept only the in-frame ones, dropping some. Of about 75,000 clones in the sample, about 88% were seen once. Sequencing used peripheral blood. Receptors were obtained from a human donor in a cohort sampled during active COVID-19.

The chain uses TRBV3-1 (or the pseudogene TRBV3-2) and TRBJ2-1; TRBD1 matches at 10 bases. The CDR3 is made up of 17 amino acids. The germline CDR1 and CDR2 sequences are LGHDT and YNNKEL (reference sequence). J gave up 5 bases and V 3 bases, and 10 bases lay outside the gene matches. DNA for the CDR3: TGTGCCAGCAGCCACGCGACAGGGGGCGCTAGCCACAATGAGCAGTTCTTC. Translated, it gives CASSHATGGASHNEQFF.

The chain couples TRBV18 to TRBJ2-3, with unresolved D. V dropped 2 bases and J dropped 0 bases, with 6 bases sitting between them. The germline CDR1 and CDR2 sequences are KGHSH and LQKENI. The CDR3 sequence is 14 residues long. In DNA, the CDR3 is TGTGCCAGCTCACCAAAGCTAAGCACAGATACGCAGTATTTT. This encodes CASSPKLSTDTQYF.

The chain carries TRBV4-3 and TRBJ2-5; D is ambiguous. Germline-derived CDR1 and CDR2 are LGHNA and YSLEER. The length of the CDR3 is 14 residues. The V and J ends lost 4 bases and 2 bases respectively, with 11 bases between them. DNA of the CDR3: TGCGCCAGCAGCCCAAGTGCAGGACAAGAGACCCAGTACTTC. Translation: CASSPSAGQETQYF.

This chain uses TRBV7-2 with TRBJ2-3, with TRBD2 matching over 7 bases. Germline CDR1 SGHTA, CDR2 FQGNSA. The CDR3 covers 15 residues. The V and J ends lost 2 bases and 5 bases, in that order; junction bases with no gene match: 7. This CDR3 reads CASSLTAGREDTQYF. Here the CDR3 DNA reads TGTGCCAGCAGCTTAACGGCGGGGAGGGAAGATACGCAGTATTTT.

The J gene is TRBJ2-1, the V gene TRBV5-1, with D unresolved. The CDR3 has 13 amino acids. V was shortened by 2 bases and J by 5 bases, with 8 bases between the two germline ends. Germline lookup yields CDR1 SGHRS and CDR2 YFSETQ. In DNA form, the CDR3 reads TGCGCCAGCAGCTTCGAGCAAGACAATGAGCAGTTCTTC. Residues: CASSFEQDNEQFF.

This clone was recorded many times. CDR3 loop: CASSYSGGAVETQYF. The CDR3 coding sequence is TGTGCCAGCAGCTATAGCGGGGGGGCCGTAGAGACCCAGTACTTC. The chain couples TRBV7-8 to TRBJ2-5, with 11 bases lining up with TRBD2. Germline trimming cut 4 bases from V and 4 bases from J; bases unmatched to any gene: 5. CDR3 length: 15 amino acids. Per germline, CDR1 SGHVS and CDR2 FQNEAQ.

V gene TRBV5-1 combines with J gene TRBJ2-7, with TRBD1 identical over 7 bases. J was trimmed by 2 bases and V by 4 bases; bases with no gene match: 6. Germline CDR1 is SGHRS and CDR2 is YFSETQ. The CDR3 consists of 14 residues. CDR3 protein: CASSRDSLAYEQYF. The CDR3 DNA is TGCGCCAGCAGCCGGGACAGCCTTGCCTACGAGCAGTACTTC.

The gene calls are TRBV11-2 and TRBJ2-2; 9 nucleotides match TRBD1. V gave up 5 bases and J gave up 4 bases; unmatched junction bases: 5. The CDR3 has 15 amino acids. Germline V CDR1 and CDR2: SGHAT, FQNNGV. The chain's CDR3 is CASSPRTGVTGELFF. The CDR3 nucleotides are TGTGCCAGCAGCCCCCGGACAGGGGTCACCGGGGAGCTGTTTTTT.

This clone was picked up a small number of times. The chain uses TRBV3-1 (or the pseudogene TRBV3-2) and TRBJ2-7, with D tentatively TRBD1 (5 bases). V was pared by 0 bases and J by 6 bases, with 12 bases between. The CDR3 covers 14 residues. In germline, CDR1 is LGHDT, CDR2 YNNKEL (reference sequence). The CDR3 is CASSQDGQGSEQYF. The DNA for the CDR3 is TGTGCCAGCAGCCAAGACGGCCAGGGTAGCGAGCAGTACTTC.

The gene calls are TRBV5-5 and TRBJ2-1, with D perhaps matching TRBD2 (6 bases). Germline CDR1 SGHKS, CDR2 YYEKEE (reference sequence). The CDR3 length is 15 residues. Trimming removed 4 bases at V and 0 bases at J, with 11 bases between. Written as DNA, the CDR3 is TGTGCCAGCAGCCCTACTAGCAACTCCTACAATGAGCAGTTCTTC. It yields the protein CASSPTSNSYNEQFF. The entire variable domain, with the rest obtained from reference TRBV5-5 and TRBJ2-1, is as follows: DAGVTQSPTHLIKTRGQQVTLRCSPISGHKSVSWYQQVLGQGPQFIFQYYEKEERGRGNFPDRFSARQFPNYSSELNVNALLLGDSALYLCASSPTSNSYNEQFFGPGTRLTVL.

The V gene is TRBV4-3, the J gene TRBJ2-1; D is perhaps TRBD1 (6 bases). Germline V lookup: CDR1 LGHNA, CDR2 YSLEER. V was trimmed by 4 bases and J by 6 bases, leaving 10 bases between them. The CDR3 has 13 residues. The CDR3 nucleotides are TGCGCCAGCAGCCTCAGGGGAGTCAATGAGCAGTTCTTC. Residues: CASSLRGVNEQFF.

The chain couples TRBV2 to TRBJ2-5, with D tentatively TRBD2 (5 bases). This CDR3 is built from 13 residues. V was shortened by 4 bases and J by 7 bases, with 13 bases between the two germline ends. CDR1 is SNHLY and CDR2 is FYNNEI in the germline V gene. This CDR3 is CASSGLSGGTQYF. The CDR3, as DNA: TGTGCCAGCAGTGGGCTAAGCGGTGGGACCCAGTACTTC.

This rearrangement joins TRBV19 to TRBJ1-1; D is possibly TRBD1 (5 bases). Germline V gene sequence: CDR1 LNHDA, CDR2 SQIVND (reference sequence). Trimming took 1 base from V and 3 from J, leaving 12 bases between them. This CDR3 has 15 residues. The CDR3 nucleotides are TGTGCCAGTAGTATAGTAGGGGATTTGGACACTGAAGCTTTCTTT. It encodes CASSIVGDLDTEAFF.

The chain uses TRBV6-6 and TRBJ2-3, with 10 bases aligning to TRBD2. The CDR3 sequence is 17 residues long. CDR1 MNHNY and CDR2 SVGAGI come from the germline V gene (reference sequence). V gave up 5 bases and J gave up 0 bases; unmatched junction bases: 8. CDR3 region: CASSRSGLAESTDTQYF. CDR3 in DNA: TGTGCCAGCAGTCGATCCGGACTAGCGGAGAGCACAGATACGCAGTATTTT.

The V gene is TRBV9, the J gene TRBJ2-2; 12 nucleotides match TRBD2. The J segment lost 7 bases and the V segment lost 4 bases, leaving 11 bases of the junction unmatched. CDR1 is SGDLS and CDR2 is YYNGEE in the germline V gene. CDR3 size: 17 residues. CDR3 nucleotide sequence: TGTGCCAGCAGCCGCGAACTAGCGGGGGGTTCGAGCGGGGAGCTGTTTTTT. Translating it yields CASSRELAGGSSGELFF.

This rearrangement joins TRBV19 to TRBJ1-2; 11 bases are a match to TRBD1. The V segment lost 7 bases and the J segment 3 bases; nucleotides outside the gene matches: 4. The CDR3 is made up of 14 amino acids. The V gene's germline CDR1 is LNHDA and CDR2 SQIVND (reference sequence). The CDR3 loop reads CASTRTGGDYGYTF. The CDR3 nucleotides are TGTGCCAGTACCAGGACAGGGGGCGACTATGGCTACACCTTC.

This clone occurred a few times. The J gene is TRBJ2-7, the V gene TRBV2; D call uncertain. Germline V CDR1 and CDR2: SNHLY, FYNNEI. The CDR3 loop spans 13 amino acids. V lost 6 bases to trimming and J lost 6 bases, with 15 bases between them. CDR3 bases: TGTGCCAGCAGCACCGAGTCGTCGGGCGAGCAGTACTTC. It translates to CASSTESSGEQYF. The full variable domain, with the rest looked up from reference TRBV2 and TRBJ2-7, is EPEVTQTPSHQVTQMGQEVILRCVPISNHLYFYWYRQILGQKVEFLVSFYNNEISEKSEIFDDQFSVERPDGSNFTLKIRSTKLEDSAMYFCASSTESSGEQYFGPGTRLTVT.

The V and J genes are TRBV6-5 and TRBJ2-5, with D possibly matching TRBD2 (6 bases). CDR3 length equals 12 residues. The V end lost 10 bases, the J end lost 5 bases, and 14 bases lay between the germline ends. Germline V CDR1 and CDR2: MNHEY, SVGAGI. CDR3 in amino acids: CATTEGPETQYF. The CDR3 DNA is TGTGCCACTACGGAGGGTCCGGAGACCCAGTACTTC.